One sample yielded the 29 T cell receptor beta chains listed below, sequenced in a study of human CD8 memory T cell subsets. Libraries targeted TCR beta using 5' RACE with UMIs. Reanalyzing the 5' RACE reads, TCRdb keeps one entry per CDR3 protein, without DNA. The clone table shows 6,000 to 8,000 distinct CDR3 sequences, with the ten largest holding around 24%. Material for sequencing was CD8+ T cells from PBMCs. Receptors were obtained from a human donor in good health.

This chain connects TRBV4-1 to TRBJ2-7; lacking DNA, the TRBD1 call made by TCRdb goes unchecked. There are 15 residues in the CDR3. Germline lookup yields CDR1 MGHRA and CDR2 YSYEKL. The chain's CDR3 is CASSQVPGQLYEQYF.

The V call is TRBV5-1, the J call TRBJ2-5; without DNA, the TCRdb call of TRBD2 cannot be checked. Per the germline V gene, CDR1 is SGHRS and CDR2 is YFSETQ. The CDR3 has 15 residues. CDR3 sequence reads: CASSFGLAGEETQYF.

The chain couples TRBV7-9 to TRBJ2-7. This CDR3 is built from 12 residues. Looked up from germline, CDR1 is SEHNR and CDR2 is FQNEAQ (reference sequence). CDR3 sequence reads: CASSFGAYEQYF.

This chain connects TRBV25-1 to TRBJ1-1; the TCRdb call, TRBD1, lacks DNA for checking. The length of the CDR3 is 12 residues. Germline CDR1 and CDR2: MGHDK and SYGVNS. CDR3: CASSQGTTEAFF.

The chain carries TRBV6-6 and TRBJ2-6. There are 16 residues in the CDR3. In germline, CDR1 is MNHNY, CDR2 SVGAGI (reference sequence). This CDR3 is CASSPFRVSGANVLTF.

The chain has TRBV7-9 and TRBJ2-7; TCRdb reports TRBD1, a call that lacks DNA to check it against. CDR1 is SEHNR and CDR2 is FQNEAQ in the germline V gene (reference sequence). The CDR3 spans 14 residues. This CDR3 is CASSLQAGGDEQYF.

The genes are TRBV5-6 and TRBJ2-5. The CDR3 loop spans 15 amino acids. Germline V lookup: CDR1 SGHDT, CDR2 YYEEEE. CDR3 sequence: CASSQSTGYQETQYF.

The V gene is TRBV12-3 or TRBV12-4, the J gene TRBJ2-5; TCRdb's D call of TRBD2 is untestable without DNA. The CDR3 sequence is 17 residues long. CDR3 sequence reads: CASSAPGTSGDEETQYF.

This chain uses TRBV29-1 with TRBJ2-7; checking the TCRdb D call of TRBD2 is not possible without DNA. The CDR3 is 15 amino acids. Germline CDR1 reads SQVTM; CDR2 reads ANQGSEA. CDR3 amino acids: CSVEDSSGEDYEQYF.

CDR3 residues: CASSPGKANNYEQYF. V usage is TRBV7-9 and J usage is TRBJ2-7; TCRdb reports TRBD1, a call that lacks DNA to check it against. This CDR3 region has 15 residues. The germline CDR1 and CDR2 sequences are SEHNR and FQNEAQ (reference sequence). Variable domain in full (rest from reference TRBV7-9 and TRBJ2-7): DTGVSQNPRHKITKRGQNVTFRCDPISEHNRLYWYRQTLGQGPEFLTYFQNEAQLEKSRLLSDRFSAERPKGSFSTLEIQRTEQGDSAMYLCASSPGKANNYEQYFGPGTRLTVT.

This chain uses TRBV7-3 with TRBJ2-1. The CDR3 spans 15 residues. CDR1 and CDR2 (germline): SGHTA, FQGTGA. The CDR3: CASSLIGPRNNEQFF.

The rearrangement uses TRBV28 and TRBJ2-7; TCRdb indicates TRBD2, and absent DNA this call remains unverified. The CDR3 is made up of 13 amino acids. From germline, CDR1 is MDHEN and CDR2 SYDVKM. CDR3 protein: CASKQERGIGQYF.

The chain's CDR3 is CASRLAPEETQYF. The chain employs TRBV7-9 and TRBJ2-5. This CDR3 has 13 residues. The V gene's germline CDR1 is SEHNR and CDR2 FQNEAQ (reference sequence).

The V and J genes are TRBV20-1 and TRBJ2-5; TCRdb calls TRBD1, which cannot be checked without DNA. The CDR3 length is 16 residues. CDR1 is DFQATT and CDR2 is SNEGSKA in the germline V gene (reference sequence). The CDR3 spells CSARDAFPQVGETQYF.

This chain connects TRBV29-1 to TRBJ2-2. Germline-derived CDR1 and CDR2 are SQVTM and ANQGSEA. This CDR3 is 11 amino acids long. CDR3: CSVDQAGELFF.

The chain couples TRBV27 to TRBJ1-1; as DNA is missing, the TRBD1 call by TCRdb cannot be tested. Germline V gene sequence: CDR1 MNHEY, CDR2 SMNVEV (reference sequence). CDR3 length equals 14 residues. CDR3 residues: CASSLRTGSTEAFF.

By frequency, this clonotype registers medium-sized. The chain employs TRBV6-5 and TRBJ2-7. CDR1 MNHEY and CDR2 SVGAGI come from the germline V gene. The CDR3 is 14 amino acids. The CDR3 loop is CASSYSSIGGEQYF.

V is TRBV12-5 and J is TRBJ2-7; TCRdb designates TRBD2, a call that cannot be tested without DNA. The V gene's germline CDR1 is LGHNT and CDR2 FRNRAP. The CDR3 length is 15 residues. The chain's CDR3 is CASGLAIGGGYEQYF. The full variable domain, completed using reference TRBV12-5 and TRBJ2-7, is DARVTQTPRHKVTEMGQEVTMRCQPILGHNTVFWYRQTMMQGLELLAYFRNRAPLDDSGMPKDRFSAEMPDATLATLKIQPSEPRDSAVYFCASGLAIGGGYEQYFGPGTRLTVT.

Judged by frequency, this clonotype is medium-sized. The V call is TRBV15, the J call TRBJ2-5; without DNA, the TCRdb call of TRBD1 cannot be checked. CDR3 length equals 13 residues. Germline values: CDR1 LNHNV, CDR2 YYDKDF (reference sequence). CDR3 sequence: CATRHGGEETQYF.

This clonotype is medium-sized (0.01 to 0.1%) by frequency. V usage is TRBV5-1 and J usage is TRBJ1-2; TCRdb selects TRBD1, and the lack of DNA leaves this call unchecked. The germline V gene has CDR1 SGHRS and CDR2 YFSETQ. This CDR3 contains 15 residues. The CDR3 is CASKRRQGANYGYTF.

V and J are TRBV3-1 and TRBJ2-1; TCRdb proposes TRBD1, but this gene call is untestable without DNA. The CDR3 consists of 13 residues. Germline assignment: CDR1 LGHDT and CDR2 YNNKEL (reference sequence). This CDR3 reads CASSQDGANEQFF.

This sequence joins TRBV6-2 or TRBV6-3 and TRBJ2-1; TCRdb's assignment of TRBD1 cannot be checked, as there is no DNA. The CDR3 runs 13 residues. Looked up from germline, CDR1 is MNHEY and CDR2 is SVGEGT. Here the CDR3 reads CASRSTLVQGQFF.

The genes are TRBV2 and TRBJ2-3; TCRdb designates TRBD2, a call that cannot be tested without DNA. The CDR3 extends over 16 amino acids. Germline CDR1 and CDR2: SNHLY and FYNNEI. CDR3 in amino acids: CASSTGTSGPTDTQYF.

This chain connects TRBV2 to TRBJ2-1; TCRdb's D call, TRBD1, is unchecked because there is no DNA. This CDR3 region has 14 residues. From germline, CDR1 is SNHLY and CDR2 FYNNEI. CDR3: CASSGGQGYNEQFF.

The chain uses TRBV5-1 and TRBJ2-3. The CDR3 loop spans 13 amino acids. CDR1 SGHRS and CDR2 YFSETQ come from the germline V gene. This CDR3 is CASSSQTDPTQYF.

Frequency places this clonotype as medium-sized. The CDR3 sequence: CSVDELAGGKTQYF. This chain links TRBV29-1 with TRBJ2-5; the D call of TRBD2 rests on TCRdb alone, since no DNA is present to check it. This CDR3 spans 14 amino acids. Germline V gene sequence: CDR1 SQVTM, CDR2 ANQGSEA.

This chain joins TRBV7-6 and TRBJ2-7; TCRdb gives TRBD1 as the D gene, but with no DNA this cannot be confirmed. The CDR3 runs to 14 residues. The germline gives CDR1 SGHVS, CDR2 FNYEAQ. CDR3 amino acids: CASSSQGKTYEQYF.

J is TRBJ2-3 and V is TRBV27; the D call of TRBD2 rests on TCRdb alone, since no DNA is present to check it. Germline values: CDR1 MNHEY, CDR2 SMNVEV (reference sequence). The CDR3 is made up of 15 amino acids. This chain's CDR3 is CASSPLAGVVDTQYF.

This clonotype is medium-sized by frequency. This chain joins TRBV29-1 and TRBJ2-2. The germline CDR1 and CDR2 sequences are SQVTM and ANQGSEA. The CDR3 totals 12 residues. The chain's CDR3 is CSAQWNTGELFF.